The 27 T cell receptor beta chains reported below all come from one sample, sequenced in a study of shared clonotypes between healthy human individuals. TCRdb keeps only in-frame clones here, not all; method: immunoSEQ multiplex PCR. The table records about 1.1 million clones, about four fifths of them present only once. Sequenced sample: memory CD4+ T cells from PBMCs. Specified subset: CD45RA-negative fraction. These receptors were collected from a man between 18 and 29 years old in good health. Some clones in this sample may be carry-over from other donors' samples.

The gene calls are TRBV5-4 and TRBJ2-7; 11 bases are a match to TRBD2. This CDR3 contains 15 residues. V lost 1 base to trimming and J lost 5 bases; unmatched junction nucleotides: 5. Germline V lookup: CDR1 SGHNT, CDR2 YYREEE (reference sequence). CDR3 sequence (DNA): TGTGCCAGCAGCTTGACTAGCGGGAGTTACGACGAGCAGTACTTC. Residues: CASSLTSGSYDEQYF.

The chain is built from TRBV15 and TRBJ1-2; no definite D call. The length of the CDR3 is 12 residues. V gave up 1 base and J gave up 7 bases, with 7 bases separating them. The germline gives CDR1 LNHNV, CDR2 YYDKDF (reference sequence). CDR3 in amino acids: CATSRASPGYTF. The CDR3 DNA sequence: TGTGCCACCAGCAGAGCCTCGCCTGGCTACACCTTC.

Here the CDR3 reads CASSPSLDFEQFF. As DNA, the CDR3 is TGTGCCAGCTCACCGTCCCTGGATTTTGAGCAGTTCTTC. The gene calls are TRBV18 and TRBJ2-1; D gene uncertain. The CDR3 totals 13 residues. V was clipped by 3 bases and J by 9 bases, with 12 bases between them. The germline V gene has CDR1 KGHSH and CDR2 LQKENI.

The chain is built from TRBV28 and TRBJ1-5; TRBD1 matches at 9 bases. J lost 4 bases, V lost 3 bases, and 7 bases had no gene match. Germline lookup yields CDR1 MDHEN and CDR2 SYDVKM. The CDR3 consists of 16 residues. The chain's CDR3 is CASSFPGQGPNQPQHF. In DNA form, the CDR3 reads TGTGCCAGCAGTTTCCCGGGACAGGGACCAAATCAGCCCCAGCATTTT.

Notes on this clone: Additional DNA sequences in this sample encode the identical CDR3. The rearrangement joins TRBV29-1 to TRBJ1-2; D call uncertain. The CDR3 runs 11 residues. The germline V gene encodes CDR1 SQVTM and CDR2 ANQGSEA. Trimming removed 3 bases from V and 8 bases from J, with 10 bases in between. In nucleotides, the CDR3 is TGCAGCGTTGACGAAACGGGAGGCTACACCTTC. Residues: CSVDETGGYTF.

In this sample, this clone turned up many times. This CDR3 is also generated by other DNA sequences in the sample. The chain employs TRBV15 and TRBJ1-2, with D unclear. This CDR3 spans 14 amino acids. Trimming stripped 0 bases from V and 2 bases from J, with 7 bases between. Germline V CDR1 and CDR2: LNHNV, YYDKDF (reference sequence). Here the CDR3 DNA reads TGTGCCACCAGCAGAGATAGGCAGAACTATGGCTACACCTTC. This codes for CATSRDRQNYGYTF.

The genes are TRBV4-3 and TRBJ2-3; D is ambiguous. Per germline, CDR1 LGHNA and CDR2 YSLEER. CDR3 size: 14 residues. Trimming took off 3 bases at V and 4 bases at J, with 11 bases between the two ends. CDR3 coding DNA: TGCGCCAGCAGCCAGGACCGTGCCCCAGATACGCAGTATTTT. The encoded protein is CASSQDRAPDTQYF.

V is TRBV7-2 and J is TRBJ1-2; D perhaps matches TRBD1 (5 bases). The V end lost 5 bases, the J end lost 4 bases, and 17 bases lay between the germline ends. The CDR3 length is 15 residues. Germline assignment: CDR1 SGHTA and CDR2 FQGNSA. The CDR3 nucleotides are TGTGCCAGCAGCCCCTCTACCCATGGGGGCTATGGCTACACCTTC. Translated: CASSPSTHGGYGYTF.

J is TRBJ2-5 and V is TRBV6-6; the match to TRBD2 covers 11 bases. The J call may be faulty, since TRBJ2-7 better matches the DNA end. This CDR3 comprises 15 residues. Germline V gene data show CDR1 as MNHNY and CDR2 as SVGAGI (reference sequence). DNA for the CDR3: TGTGCCAGCAGTAAACTAGCGGGAGAGACCTACGAGCAGTACTTC. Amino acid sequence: CASSKLAGETYEQYF.

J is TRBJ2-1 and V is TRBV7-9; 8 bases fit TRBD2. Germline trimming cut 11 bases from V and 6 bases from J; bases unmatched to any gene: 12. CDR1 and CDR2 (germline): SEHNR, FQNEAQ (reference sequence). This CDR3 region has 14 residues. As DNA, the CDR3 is TGTGCCTCTCCCCAGAGGGCGGGAGGCAATGAGCAGTTCTTC. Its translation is CASPQRAGGNEQFF.

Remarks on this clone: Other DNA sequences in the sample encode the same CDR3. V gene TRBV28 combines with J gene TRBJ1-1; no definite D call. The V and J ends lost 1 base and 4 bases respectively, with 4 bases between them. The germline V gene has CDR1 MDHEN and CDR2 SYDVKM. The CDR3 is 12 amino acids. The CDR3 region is CASSLSFTEAFF. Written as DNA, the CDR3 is TGTGCCAGCAGTTTATCATTCACTGAAGCTTTCTTT.

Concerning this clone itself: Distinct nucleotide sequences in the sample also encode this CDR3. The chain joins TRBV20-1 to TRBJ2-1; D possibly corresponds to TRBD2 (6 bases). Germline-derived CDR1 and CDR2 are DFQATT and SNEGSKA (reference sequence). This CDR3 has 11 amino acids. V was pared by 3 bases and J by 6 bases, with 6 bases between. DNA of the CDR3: TGCAGTGCTAGCGGGAGCAATGAGCAGTTCTTC. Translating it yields CSASGSNEQFF.

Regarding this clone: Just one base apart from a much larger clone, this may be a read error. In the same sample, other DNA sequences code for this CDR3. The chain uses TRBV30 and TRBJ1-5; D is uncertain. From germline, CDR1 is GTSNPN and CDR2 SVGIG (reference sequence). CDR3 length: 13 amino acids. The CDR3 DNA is TGCGCCTGGAGTTCGGATAGCAATCAGCCCCAGCATTTT. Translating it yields CAWSSDSNQPQHF.

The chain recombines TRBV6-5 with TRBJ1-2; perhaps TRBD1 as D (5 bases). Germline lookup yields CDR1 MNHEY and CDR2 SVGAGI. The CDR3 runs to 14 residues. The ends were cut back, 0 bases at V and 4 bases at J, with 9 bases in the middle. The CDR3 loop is CASSYSARGYGYTF. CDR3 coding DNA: TGTGCCAGCAGTTACTCGGCGAGGGGCTATGGCTACACCTTC.

CDR3 coding DNA: TGCAGTGCCTCCCTTTTGGGTGAGCAGTTCTTC. It yields the protein CSASLLGEQFF. The chain links TRBV20-1 to TRBJ2-1, with no clear D. V lost 6 bases, J lost 9 bases, and 12 bases lay in between. The V gene's germline CDR1 is DFQATT and CDR2 SNEGSKA (reference sequence). CDR3 length: 11 amino acids.

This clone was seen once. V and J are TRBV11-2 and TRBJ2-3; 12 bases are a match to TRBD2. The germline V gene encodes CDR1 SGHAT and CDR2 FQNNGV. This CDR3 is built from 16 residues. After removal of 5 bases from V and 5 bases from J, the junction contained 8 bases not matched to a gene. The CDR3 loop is CASSPRLAGELDTQYF. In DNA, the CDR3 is TGTGCCAGCAGCCCCCGACTAGCGGGAGAGTTAGATACGCAGTATTTT.

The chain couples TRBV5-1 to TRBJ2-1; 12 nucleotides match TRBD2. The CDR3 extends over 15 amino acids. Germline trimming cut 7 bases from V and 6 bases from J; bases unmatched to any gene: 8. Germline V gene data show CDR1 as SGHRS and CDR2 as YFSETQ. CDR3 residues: CASGTSGRPPNEQFF. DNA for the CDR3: TGCGCCAGCGGAACTAGCGGGAGGCCCCCCAATGAGCAGTTCTTC.

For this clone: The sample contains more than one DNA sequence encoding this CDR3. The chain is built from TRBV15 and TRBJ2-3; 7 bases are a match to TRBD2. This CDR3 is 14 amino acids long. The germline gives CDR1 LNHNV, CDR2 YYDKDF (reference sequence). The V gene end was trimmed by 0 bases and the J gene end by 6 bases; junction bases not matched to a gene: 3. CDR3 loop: CATSRDLGGDTQYF. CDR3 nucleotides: TGTGCCACCAGCAGAGATCTCGGGGGGGATACGCAGTATTTT.

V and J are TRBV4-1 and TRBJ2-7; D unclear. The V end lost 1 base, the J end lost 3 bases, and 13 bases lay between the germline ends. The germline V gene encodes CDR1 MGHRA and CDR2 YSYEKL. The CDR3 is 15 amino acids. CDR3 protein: CASSQAPSRNYEQYF. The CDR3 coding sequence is TGCGCCAGCAGCCAAGCACCAAGTCGCAACTACGAGCAGTACTTC.

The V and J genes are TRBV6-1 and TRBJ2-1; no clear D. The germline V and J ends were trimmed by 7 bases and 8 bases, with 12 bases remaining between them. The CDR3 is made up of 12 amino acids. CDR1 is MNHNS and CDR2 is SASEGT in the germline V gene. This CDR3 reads CASMKELDEQFF. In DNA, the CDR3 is TGTGCCAGCATGAAAGAATTGGATGAGCAGTTCTTC.

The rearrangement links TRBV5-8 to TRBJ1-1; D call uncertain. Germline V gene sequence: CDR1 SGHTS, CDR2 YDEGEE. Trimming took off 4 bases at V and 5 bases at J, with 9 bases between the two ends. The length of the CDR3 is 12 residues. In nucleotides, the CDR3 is TGTGCCAGCAGCCGGGTAGGGACTGAAGCTTTCTTT. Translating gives CASSRVGTEAFF.

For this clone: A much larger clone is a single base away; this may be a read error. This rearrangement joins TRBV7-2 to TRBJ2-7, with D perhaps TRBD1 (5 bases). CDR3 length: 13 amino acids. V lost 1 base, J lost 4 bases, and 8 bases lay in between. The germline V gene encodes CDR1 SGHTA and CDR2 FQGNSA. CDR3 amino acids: CASSLDRKYEQYF. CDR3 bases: TGTGCCAGCAGCTTAGACAGGAAGTACGAGCAGTACTTC.

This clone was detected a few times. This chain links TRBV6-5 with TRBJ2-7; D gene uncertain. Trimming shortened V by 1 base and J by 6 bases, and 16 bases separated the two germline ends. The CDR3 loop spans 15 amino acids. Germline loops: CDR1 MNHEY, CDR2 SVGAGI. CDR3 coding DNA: TGTGCCAGCAGTTACTACCGGACGCCGGGTTCCGAGCAGTACTTC. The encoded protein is CASSYYRTPGSEQYF.

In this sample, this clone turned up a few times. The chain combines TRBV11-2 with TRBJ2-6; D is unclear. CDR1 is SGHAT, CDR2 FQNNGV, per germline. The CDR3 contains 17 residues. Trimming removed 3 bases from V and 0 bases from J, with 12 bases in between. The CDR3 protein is CASSLDGRYSGANVLTF. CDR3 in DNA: TGTGCCAGCAGCTTGGACGGGCGATACTCTGGGGCCAACGTCCTGACTTTC.

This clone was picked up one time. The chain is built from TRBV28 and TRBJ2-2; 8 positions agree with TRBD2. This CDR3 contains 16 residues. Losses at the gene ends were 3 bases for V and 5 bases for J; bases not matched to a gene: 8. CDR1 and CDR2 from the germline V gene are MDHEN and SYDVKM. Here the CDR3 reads CASSLQRELGTGELFF. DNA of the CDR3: TGTGCCAGCAGTTTGCAGCGGGAGTTGGGAACCGGGGAGCTGTTTTTT.

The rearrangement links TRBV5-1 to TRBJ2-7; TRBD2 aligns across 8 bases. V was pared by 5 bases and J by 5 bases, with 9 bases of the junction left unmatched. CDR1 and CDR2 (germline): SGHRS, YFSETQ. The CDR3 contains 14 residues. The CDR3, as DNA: TGCGCCAGCAGGGGCGGGAGGTTCGTTGACGAGCAGTACTTC. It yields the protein CASRGGRFVDEQYF.

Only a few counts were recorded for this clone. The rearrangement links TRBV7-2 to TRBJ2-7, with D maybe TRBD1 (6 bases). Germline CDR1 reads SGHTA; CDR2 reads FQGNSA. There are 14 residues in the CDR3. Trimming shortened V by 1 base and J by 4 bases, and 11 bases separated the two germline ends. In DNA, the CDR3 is TGTGCCAGCAGCTTAGGGGGGCTCGGTTACGAGCAGTACTTC. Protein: CASSLGGLGYEQYF.